Listed here is a single T cell receptor beta chain. Authors' processing steps: Amplification of reference gene primers was used by the study to estimate nucleated cell counts. The data were produced by immunoSEQ multiplex PCR, yet TCRdb's version contains in-frame clones alone and is incomplete. D and trimming come from the DNA, and the V and J calls and clone size come from that table. The table has some 100,000 clones, 85% seen once. This record comes from a study of blood T cell repertoires in COVID-19. Whole-study context: Some COVID-19 samples were acute and others convalescent; all came from the United States, Italy and Spain. Sources were T cells, B-cell-depleted T cells, or PBMCs; the material itself was cDNA or gDNA.

This sequence originates from a man aged 45-60 years with active or convalescent COVID-19. The sequenced material came from peripheral blood.

The CDR3 sequence is CASSPGLAAGGETQYF. CDR3 nucleotide sequence: TGTGCCAGCAGCCCGGGACTAGCGGCAGGGGGAGAGACCCAGTACTTC. This chain uses TRBV11-3 with TRBJ2-5; 11 nucleotides align to TRBD2. With 5 bases clipped from V and 4 bases from J, the junction kept 9 bases outside the gene matches. The length of the CDR3 is 16 residues. The germline gives CDR1 SGHNT, CDR2 YENEEA.